This TCR beta chain is drawn from a study of CD8+ T cells in alopecia areata. Across the study: Tofacitinib was taken orally by treated patients, and the dose was 5 to 10 mg twice daily.

RNA extraction and reverse transcription yielded cDNA as sequencing template. Sequencing used immunoSEQ multiplex PCR; TCRdb keeps in-frame clones, though not all of them. The sample yields about 190,000 clones, around 60% seen once. Treatment meaning: oral pan-JAK inhibitor, 5-10 mg twice daily. Alopecia areata patients provided lesional scalp punch biopsies and peripheral blood, both collected for the study. The source of this sequence is a human donor with alopecia areata. The source was CD4+ T cells sorted from blood, collected at week 4, from a patient treated with tofacitinib.

In nucleotides, the CDR3 is TGCGCCAGCAGCTTGCCTCCAGGGGACACCGGGGAGCTGTTTTTT. Translation gives CASSLPPGDTGELFF. The chain is built from TRBV5-1 and TRBJ2-2; perhaps TRBD1 as D (6 bases). The CDR3 loop spans 15 amino acids. CDR1 and CDR2 from the germline V gene are SGHRS and YFSETQ. Trimming cost V 1 base and J 3 bases, with 10 bases left between them.